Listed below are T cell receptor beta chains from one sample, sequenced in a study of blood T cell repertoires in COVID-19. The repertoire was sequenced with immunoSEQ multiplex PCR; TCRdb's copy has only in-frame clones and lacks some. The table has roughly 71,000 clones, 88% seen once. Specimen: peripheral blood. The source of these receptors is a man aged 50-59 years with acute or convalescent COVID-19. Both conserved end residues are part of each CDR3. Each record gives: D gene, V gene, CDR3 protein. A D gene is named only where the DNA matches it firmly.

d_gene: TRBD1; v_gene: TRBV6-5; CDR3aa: CASSTRDREYF
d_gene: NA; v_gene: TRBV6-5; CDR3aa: CASSFGQQHSNQPQHF
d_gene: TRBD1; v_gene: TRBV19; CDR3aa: CASSRDRVISTEAFF
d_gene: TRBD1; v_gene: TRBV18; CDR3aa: CASSRQGAYEQYF
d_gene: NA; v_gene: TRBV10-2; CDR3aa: CASSDRGRTEAFF
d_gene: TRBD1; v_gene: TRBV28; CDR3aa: CASSSTSVWDRQFF
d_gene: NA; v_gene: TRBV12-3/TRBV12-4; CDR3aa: CASAEGGGRTQYF
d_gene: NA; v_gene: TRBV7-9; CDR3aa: CASSPGTSKNTEAFF
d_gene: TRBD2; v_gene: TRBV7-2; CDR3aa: CASSLAASGGYEQYF
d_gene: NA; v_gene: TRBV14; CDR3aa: CASSQGARGTEAFF
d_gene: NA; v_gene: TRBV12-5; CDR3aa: CASGPLEGTPYNSPLHF
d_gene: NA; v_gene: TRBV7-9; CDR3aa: CASSLPSRTGTSYNEQFF
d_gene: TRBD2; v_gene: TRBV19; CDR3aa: CASSIGVFARGGWTGELFF
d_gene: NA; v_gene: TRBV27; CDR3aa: CASSSTPGNQPQHF
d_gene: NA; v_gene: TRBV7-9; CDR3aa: CASRTPQDTQYF
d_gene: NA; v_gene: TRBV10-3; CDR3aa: CAISQQDPGPGVF
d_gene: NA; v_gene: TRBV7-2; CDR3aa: CASSLGDTDTQYF
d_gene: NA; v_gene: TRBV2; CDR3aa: CASSGGGRNTEAFF